This TCR beta chain was captured by sequencing in a study of T cells in Graves' hyperthyroidism and ophthalmopathy. Study observations and caveats: The model predicted ophthalmopathy a median roughly six months before onset.

This CDR3 contains 15 residues. CDR1 is MDHEN and CDR2 is SYDVKM in the germline V gene. The junction had 6 bases not matched to a gene; V was cut back by 2 bases and J by 5 bases. It was RNA transcripts that yielded the amplified TCR beta CDR3 regions. The TCR CDR3 was amplified in a first-round RT-PCR using the HTBI primer set. In TCRdb, the multiplex PCR reads were re-called with MiXCR into one record per CDR3 protein. Of approximately 590,000 distinct CDR3 sequences in the sample, 15% to 18% were seen once. A note on this clonotype: Its cognate antigen is unknown.

The origin of this receptor is a woman aged 25 to 39 with Graves' hyperthyroidism. Material for sequencing was blood. V usage is TRBV28 and J usage is TRBJ2-7; 10 bases are a match to TRBD1. CDR3 protein: CASSLPGTGVDEQYF. DNA for the CDR3: TGTGCCAGCAGTTTACCGGGGACAGGGGTTGACGAGCAGTACTTC.